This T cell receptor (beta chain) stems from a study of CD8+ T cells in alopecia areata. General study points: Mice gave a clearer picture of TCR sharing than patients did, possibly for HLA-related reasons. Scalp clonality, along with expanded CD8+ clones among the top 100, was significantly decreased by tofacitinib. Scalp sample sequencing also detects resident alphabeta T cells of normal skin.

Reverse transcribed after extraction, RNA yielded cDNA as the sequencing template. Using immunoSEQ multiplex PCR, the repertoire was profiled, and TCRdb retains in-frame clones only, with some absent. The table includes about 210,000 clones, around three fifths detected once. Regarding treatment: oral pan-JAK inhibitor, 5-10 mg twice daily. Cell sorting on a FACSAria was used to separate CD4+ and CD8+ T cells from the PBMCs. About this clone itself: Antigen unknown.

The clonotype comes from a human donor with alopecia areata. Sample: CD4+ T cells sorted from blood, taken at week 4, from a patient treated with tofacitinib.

The CDR3 reads CASSPIYTGELFF. The CDR3 nucleotides are TGTGCCAGCAGCCCTATTTACACCGGGGAGCTGTTTTTT. The chain has TRBV5-4 and TRBJ2-2; D is ambiguous. CDR3 length equals 13 residues. V gave up 4 bases and J gave up 3 bases, with 7 bases separating them. Looked up from germline, CDR1 is SGHNT and CDR2 is YYREEE (reference sequence).